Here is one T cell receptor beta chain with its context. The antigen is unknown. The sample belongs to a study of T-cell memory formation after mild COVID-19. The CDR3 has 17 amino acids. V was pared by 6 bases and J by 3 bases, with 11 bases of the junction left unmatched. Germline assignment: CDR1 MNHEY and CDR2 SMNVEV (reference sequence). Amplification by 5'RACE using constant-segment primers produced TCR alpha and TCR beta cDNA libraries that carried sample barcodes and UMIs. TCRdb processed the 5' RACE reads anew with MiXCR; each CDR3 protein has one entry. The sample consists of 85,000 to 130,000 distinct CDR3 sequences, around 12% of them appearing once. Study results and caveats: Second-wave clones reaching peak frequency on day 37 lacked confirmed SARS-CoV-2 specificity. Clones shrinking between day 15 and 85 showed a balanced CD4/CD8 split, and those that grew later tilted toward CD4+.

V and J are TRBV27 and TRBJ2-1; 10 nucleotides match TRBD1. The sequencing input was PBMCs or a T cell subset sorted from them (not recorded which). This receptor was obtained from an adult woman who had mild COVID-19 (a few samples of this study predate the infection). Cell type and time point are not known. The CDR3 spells CASSETGGSLFYNEQFF. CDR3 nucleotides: TGTGCCAGCAGCGAGACAGGGGGCTCACTATTCTACAATGAGCAGTTCTTC.